This TCR beta chain stems from a study of T cell responses to AZD1222 COVID-19 vaccine. The study, taken as a whole, reports: Only six people who got AZD1222 tested seropositive at baseline. Donors were mostly white British, more females; clonal diversity possibly underestimated. Increased Spike-specific TCR breadth and depth were observed after two AZD1222 doses. Targets within unmutated variant regions were reportedly found for nearly half of spike-specific TCRs.

To note about this clone: As yet, its antigen is unknown.

After removal of 1 base from V and 9 bases from J, the junction contained 6 bases not matched to a gene. The CDR3 is 16 amino acids. Germline V gene lookup returns CDR1 SGHDN and CDR2 FVKESK. Sequencing used immunoSEQ multiplex PCR; TCRdb keeps in-frame clones, though not all of them. The sample holds about 160,000 clones, 90% seen once. The chain has TRBV14 and TRBJ2-3; 14 positions agree with TRBD2. This clonotype was sampled from an adult who received the AZD1222 COVID-19 vaccine. The sample was peripheral blood, taken 28 days after the second AZD1222 dose. CDR3: CASSQVAGLAGGTQYF. The DNA for the CDR3 is TGTGCCAGCAGCCAAGTCGCAGGACTAGCGGGAGGCACGCAGTATTTT. The variable domain in full, with the rest retrieved from reference TRBV14 and TRBJ2-3, is EAGVTQFPSHSVIEKGQTVTLRCDPISGHDNLYWYRRVMGKEIKFLLHFVKESKQDESGMPNNRFLAERTGGTYSTLKVQPAELEDSGVYFCASSQVAGLAGGTQYFGPGTRLTVL.